One and the same sample provided the 8 T cell receptor beta chains below, sequenced in a study of OX40 agonist ivuxolimab in advanced cancers. Data came from immunoSEQ multiplex PCR; TCRdb stores just in-frame clones and leaves some out. Among about 64,000 clones listed, approximately 82% were seen once. The sequencing used CD4+ or CD8+ T cells sorted from blood, collected in a trial of the OX40 agonist ivuxolimab. These receptors all stem from an adult with an advanced solid tumor such as melanoma, head and neck, liver or kidney cancer.

The J gene is TRBJ1-1, the V gene TRBV5-1, with D possibly being TRBD1 (5 bases). Per the germline V gene, CDR1 is SGHRS and CDR2 is YFSETQ. Trimming pared 0 bases from V and 0 bases from J, leaving 12 bases between. The CDR3 runs to 16 residues. Written as DNA, the CDR3 is TGCGCCAGCAGCTTGGGGGACGGTTTTTTGAACACTGAAGCTTTCTTT. It is translated as CASSLGDGFLNTEAFF.

The V call is TRBV2, the J call TRBJ2-1; perhaps TRBD1 as D (6 bases). Trimming took 5 bases from V and 0 from J, leaving 8 bases between them. The length of the CDR3 is 14 residues. Germline loops: CDR1 SNHLY, CDR2 FYNNEI. This CDR3 reads CASSLQGSYNEQFF. CDR3 coding DNA: TGTGCCAGCAGTCTACAGGGCTCCTACAATGAGCAGTTCTTC.

CDR3 region: CASSRTDSYEQYF. The CDR3 nucleotides are TGTGCCAGCAGCCGGACAGATTCCTACGAGCAGTACTTC. The chain couples TRBV5-4 to TRBJ2-7; D possibly corresponds to TRBD1 (6 bases). The V and J ends lost 4 bases and 1 base respectively, with 9 bases between them. The germline CDR1 and CDR2 sequences are SGHNT and YYREEE (reference sequence). CDR3 length equals 13 residues.

The chain links TRBV6-6 to TRBJ1-4; D might be TRBD1 (6 bases). This CDR3 comprises 15 residues. Trimming cost V 5 bases and J 7 bases, with 17 bases left between them. Per the germline V gene, CDR1 is MNHNY and CDR2 is SVGAGI (reference sequence). CDR3 amino acids: CASSPRGGIFEKLFF. CDR3 nucleotide sequence: TGTGCCAGCAGTCCTCGAGGGGGAATATTTGAAAAACTGTTTTTT.

The chain combines TRBV7-8 with TRBJ2-3; 8 nucleotides line up with TRBD2. This CDR3 spans 16 amino acids. CDR1 SGHVS and CDR2 FQNEAQ come from the germline V gene. V lost 3 bases and J lost 1; bases outside the gene matches: 6. CDR3 region: CASSLTGGAGTDTQYF. The CDR3 region has the DNA TGTGCCAGCAGCTTGACGGGGGGGGCGGGCACAGATACGCAGTATTTT.

The chain combines TRBV25-1 with TRBJ2-3; D remains ambiguous. Trimming removed 8 bases at V and 4 bases at J, with 16 bases between. CDR1 is MGHDK, CDR2 SYGVNS, per germline. The CDR3 is made up of 14 amino acids. CDR3 nucleotides: TGTGCCAGCGTAGGCGTGGGTTCCGCAGATACGCAGTATTTT. Translation: CASVGVGSADTQYF.

V usage is TRBV5-6 and J usage is TRBJ1-1; D uncertain. The CDR3 has 16 amino acids. Germline V gives CDR1 SGHDT, CDR2 YYEEEE. Trimming took off 0 bases at V and 4 bases at J, with 16 bases between the two ends. CDR3 nucleotides: TGTGCCAGCAGCTTGGCTTTTGGGGTTGTAGGCACTGAAGCTTTCTTT. Protein sequence: CASSLAFGVVGTEAFF.

This clone appeared many times. The chain recombines TRBV19 with TRBJ1-1, with D perhaps TRBD1 (5 bases). V gave up 3 bases and J gave up 4 bases, with 9 bases separating them. The germline V gene has CDR1 LNHDA and CDR2 SQIVND (reference sequence). The CDR3 runs 13 residues. The CDR3 DNA sequence: TGTGCCAGTAGTATGGGGGTCGGCACTGAAGCTTTCTTT. It codes for CASSMGVGTEAFF.